Here is one T cell receptor (beta chain) with its context. Recovered Cohort 3 donors showed two negative PCRs, clearance, or symptom resolution. The authors' processing: Using reference gene primer amplification, nucleated cell counts were estimated. Clones were sequenced by immunoSEQ multiplex PCR, and TCRdb holds only the in-frame ones, with some missing. V and J calls plus clone size are reproduced from that table; the DNA served to infer D and trimming. The sample shows some 170,000 clones, roughly 85% of them seen only once. The data were obtained in a study of blood T cell repertoires in COVID-19. Whole-study context: The United States, Italy and Spain were the sources of the acute and convalescent COVID-19 samples. In each case, the material was cDNA or gDNA derived from T cells, B-cell-depleted T cells, or PBMCs.

Trimming took 6 bases from V and 4 from J; bases not matched to a gene: 8. The germline V gene has CDR1 SNHLY and CDR2 FYNNEI. The CDR3 has 14 amino acids. The specimen sequenced was PBMCs or T cells enriched from blood (not recorded which). The receptor comes from a man in his forties who had recovered from COVID-19. V is TRBV2 and J is TRBJ1-2; TRBD1 matches 7 bases. The CDR3 loop reads CASSGDREIYGYTF. CDR3 bases: TGTGCCAGCAGCGGGGACAGAGAAATCTATGGCTACACCTTC.